This T cell receptor beta chain was identified during a study of T-cell reconstitution after alpha-beta-depleted transplantation in children. Overall study findings and caveats: It was reported that alpha-beta T cells came from several hundred expanded graft clones (about two months after transplant). From surviving recipient T cells and thymic progenitors came the high day-60 TCRbeta diversity observed in some patients. At the one-year point after transplant, T-cell counts and TCRbeta diversity were found to come mostly from T cells that had been newly produced.

Preparation of the TCRbeta library involved a method that used unique molecular identifiers. One entry per CDR3 protein, called by TCRdb with MiXCR from the PCR reads. Of roughly 790,000 distinct CDR3 sequences in the sample, 15% to 20% are singletons; the top ten hold approximately 4.5%. The CDR3 contains 19 residues. The germline V and J ends were trimmed by 4 bases and 1 base, with 24 bases remaining between them. Germline V gene data show CDR1 as SGHTA and CDR2 as FQGTGA. A remark on this clonotype: The antigen remains unidentified.

Sequences were derived from PBMCs, mostly from graft donor cells, sampled 360 days after TCRalphabeta/CD19-depleted stem cell transplant. The gene calls are TRBV7-3 and TRBJ2-3; D remains unclear. The sequence derives from a male patient younger than 18 who had a stem cell transplant for acute lymphoblastic leukemia, so the T cells may come from the graft donor. CDR3 in DNA: TGTGCCAGCAGCTCCCTCACTACCACCGATGCGCTCGGCACAGATACGCAGTATTTT. Protein sequence: CASSSLTTTDALGTDTQYF.